These 12 T cell receptor beta chains share one sample of origin, sequenced in a study of cytotoxic CD8 clonotypes in ibrutinib-treated CLL. Measured with immunoSEQ multiplex PCR; TCRdb has only the in-frame clones, and not every one. Here the sample spans some 150,000 clones, about 78% being singletons. The specimen comprised PBMCs, sampled after 24 months of ibrutinib treatment. The receptor set was obtained from a human donor with chronic lymphocytic leukemia.

This clone was counted a few times. The chain is built from TRBV7-2 and TRBJ2-1; D is ambiguous. The CDR3 consists of 11 residues. Deletions cut 3 bases from V and 8 bases from J, with 5 bases between. Germline V gene sequence: CDR1 SGHTA, CDR2 FQGNSA. In nucleotides, the CDR3 is TGTGCCAGCAGCTTTGTGGATGAGCAGTTCTTC. This translates into CASSFVDEQFF.

The rearrangement uses TRBV18 and TRBJ1-5; D perhaps matches TRBD1 (6 bases). The V gene's germline CDR1 is KGHSH and CDR2 LQKENI. This CDR3 contains 15 residues. V was clipped by 2 bases and J by 6 bases, with 14 bases between them. The CDR3 loop is CASSPTTGLGQPQHF. CDR3 bases: TGTGCCAGCTCACCAACGACAGGTTTGGGTCAGCCCCAGCATTTT.

The genes are TRBV6-4 and TRBJ2-3, with a possible D match to TRBD2 (6 bases). Germline CDR1 and CDR2: MRHNA and SNTAGT. The V end lost 8 bases, the J end lost 4 bases, and 13 bases lay between the germline ends. The CDR3 is 13 residues long. In DNA form, the CDR3 reads TGTGCCAGCTCCGGGGGTGGAGCAGATACGCAGTATTTT. Its translation: CASSGGGADTQYF.

By share, this clone counts as medium-sized. V and J are TRBV7-2 and TRBJ2-1; TRBD2 matches 11 bases. J was trimmed by 7 bases and V by 1 base; bases with no gene match: 15. This CDR3 has 19 residues. The germline V gene encodes CDR1 SGHTA and CDR2 FQGNSA. The chain's CDR3 is CASSLVGSGGAVQRNEQFF. CDR3 sequence (DNA): TGTGCCAGCAGCTTAGTTGGTAGCGGGGGGGCTGTTCAGCGGAATGAGCAGTTCTTC.

The genes are TRBV28 and TRBJ2-1, with 8 bases fitting TRBD1. V shed 7 bases, J shed 10 bases, and the junction held 15 bases outside the gene matches. Germline CDR1 reads MDHEN; CDR2 reads SYDVKM. This CDR3 is built from 15 residues. DNA for the CDR3: TGTGCCAGCACCTTGTGGCAGGGGGCCTTTGGGGAGCAGTTCTTC. It specifies CASTLWQGAFGEQFF.

This clone was seen many times. The V call is TRBV7-3, the J call TRBJ2-3; tentatively, D is TRBD2 (5 bases). The CDR3 totals 16 residues. Germline lookup yields CDR1 SGHTA and CDR2 FQGTGA. The germline V and J ends were trimmed by 2 bases and 0 bases, with 12 bases remaining between them. The CDR3 sequence is CASSLGPSTSTDTQYF. The CDR3 DNA follows: TGTGCCAGCAGCTTAGGACCTAGCACTAGCACAGATACGCAGTATTTT.

The chain couples TRBV28 to TRBJ1-2; D unclear. V dropped 6 bases and J dropped 5 bases, with 16 bases sitting between them. CDR3 length: 14 residues. CDR1 MDHEN and CDR2 SYDVKM come from the germline V gene. Here the CDR3 DNA reads TGTGCCAGCAGCCCCCCAAGGACTGGGTATGGCTACACCTTC. This codes for CASSPPRTGYGYTF.

The rearrangement links TRBV7-3 to TRBJ1-4; D is unclear. In germline, CDR1 is SGHTA, CDR2 FQGTGA. This CDR3 comprises 14 residues. Trimming shortened V by 2 bases and J by 10 bases, and 14 bases separated the two germline ends. CDR3 bases: TGTGCCAGCAGCTTAGGCCCCCGCTTGGGAAAACTGTTTTTT. It yields the protein CASSLGPRLGKLFF.

The gene calls are TRBV7-9 and TRBJ2-1, with 10 bases identical to TRBD2. This CDR3 region has 13 residues. Looked up from germline, CDR1 is SEHNR and CDR2 is FQNEAQ (reference sequence). The ends lost 5 bases at V and 16 bases at J; junction bases unmatched: 11. CDR3 bases: TGTGCCAGCAGCCACCGGACTAGCGGCCCTGGTTTCTTC. This translates into CASSHRTSGPGFF.

The chain recombines TRBV10-3 with TRBJ1-4, with D possibly matching TRBD1 (6 bases). Looked up from germline, CDR1 is ENHRY and CDR2 is SYGVKD. This CDR3 has 14 residues. V dropped 0 bases and J dropped 8 bases, with 10 bases sitting between them. This CDR3 is CAISESAGDEKLFF. DNA of the CDR3: TGTGCCATCAGTGAGTCGGCAGGGGACGAAAAACTGTTTTTT.

This clone showed up just a few times. The junction and the germline gene differ at one end; a read error may be behind it. The rearrangement links TRBV28 to TRBJ2-3, with D hard to call. The CDR3 is 12 residues long. The germline gives CDR1 MDHEN, CDR2 SYDVKM. Written as DNA, the CDR3 is TGCGCCATTTTGGGCGCCACAGATACGCAGTATTTT. It codes for CAILGATDTQYF.

A remark on this clone: A read error may produce the germline difference seen at one junction end. V and J are TRBV7-2 and TRBJ1-4, with 7 positions matching TRBD1. There are 13 residues in the CDR3. Looked up from germline, CDR1 is SGHTA and CDR2 is FQGNSA. This chain's CDR3 is CASSLEPTGLAVF. The CDR3 bases are TGTGCCAGCAGCTTAGAACCGACAGGGCTTGCTGTTTTT.